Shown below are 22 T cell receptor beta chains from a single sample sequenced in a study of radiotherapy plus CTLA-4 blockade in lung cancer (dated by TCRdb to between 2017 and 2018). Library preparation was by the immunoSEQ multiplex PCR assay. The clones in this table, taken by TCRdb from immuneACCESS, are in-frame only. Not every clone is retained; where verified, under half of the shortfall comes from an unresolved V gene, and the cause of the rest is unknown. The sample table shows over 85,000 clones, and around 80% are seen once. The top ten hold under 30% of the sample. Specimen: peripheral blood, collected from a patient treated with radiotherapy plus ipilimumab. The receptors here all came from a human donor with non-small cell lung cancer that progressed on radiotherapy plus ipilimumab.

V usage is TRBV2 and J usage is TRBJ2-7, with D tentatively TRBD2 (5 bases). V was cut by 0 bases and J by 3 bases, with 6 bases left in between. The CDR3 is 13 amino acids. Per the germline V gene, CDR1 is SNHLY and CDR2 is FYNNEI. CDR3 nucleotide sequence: TGTGCCAGCAGTGAAGCGGGAGTCTACGAGCAGTACTTC. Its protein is CASSEAGVYEQYF.

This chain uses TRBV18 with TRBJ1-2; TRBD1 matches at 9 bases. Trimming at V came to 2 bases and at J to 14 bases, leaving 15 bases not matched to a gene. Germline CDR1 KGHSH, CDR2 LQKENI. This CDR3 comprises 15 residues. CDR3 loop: CASSPSGTGRNEGTF. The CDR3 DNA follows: TGTGCCAGCTCACCATCTGGGACAGGGAGAAACGAAGGAACCTTC.

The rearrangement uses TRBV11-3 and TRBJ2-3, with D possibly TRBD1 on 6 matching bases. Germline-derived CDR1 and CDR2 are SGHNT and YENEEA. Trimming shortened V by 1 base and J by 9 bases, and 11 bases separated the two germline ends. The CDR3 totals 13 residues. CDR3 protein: CASSLGVDRTQYF. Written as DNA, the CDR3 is TGTGCCAGCAGCTTAGGGGTCGACAGGACGCAGTATTTT.

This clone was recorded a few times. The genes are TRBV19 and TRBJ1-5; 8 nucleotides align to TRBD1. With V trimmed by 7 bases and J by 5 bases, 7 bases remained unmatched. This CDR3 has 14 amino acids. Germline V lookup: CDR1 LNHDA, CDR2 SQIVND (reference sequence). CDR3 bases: TGTGCCAGTAAACCAGACAGGGGCCATCAGCCCCAGCATTTT. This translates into CASKPDRGHQPQHF.

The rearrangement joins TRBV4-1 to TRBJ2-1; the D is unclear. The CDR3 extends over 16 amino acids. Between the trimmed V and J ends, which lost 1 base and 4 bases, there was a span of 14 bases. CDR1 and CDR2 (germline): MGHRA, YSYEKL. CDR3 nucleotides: TGCGCCAGCAGCCAAGTAGACTTGGGATTTTACAATGAGCAGTTCTTC. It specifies CASSQVDLGFYNEQFF.

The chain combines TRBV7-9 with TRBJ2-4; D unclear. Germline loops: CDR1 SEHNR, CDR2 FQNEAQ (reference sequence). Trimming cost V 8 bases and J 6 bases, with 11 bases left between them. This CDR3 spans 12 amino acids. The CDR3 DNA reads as TGTGCCAGCGCACCCCCCCGAAACATTCAGTACTTC. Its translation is CASAPPRNIQYF.

In nucleotides, the CDR3 is TGTGCCAGCAGTACTCGGACAGGGGGTACCGGGGTTCGCACAGATACGCAGTATTTT. This gives the protein CASSTRTGGTGVRTDTQYF. This chain joins TRBV27 and TRBJ2-3, with 10 bases fitting TRBD1. The CDR3 extends over 19 amino acids. Per germline, CDR1 MNHEY and CDR2 SMNVEV (reference sequence). After removal of 5 bases from V and 1 base from J, the junction contained 15 bases not matched to a gene.

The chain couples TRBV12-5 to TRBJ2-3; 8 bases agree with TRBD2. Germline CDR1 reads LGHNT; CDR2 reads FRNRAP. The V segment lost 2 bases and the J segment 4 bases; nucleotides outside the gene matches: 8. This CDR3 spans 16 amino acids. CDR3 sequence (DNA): TGTGCTAGTGGTTTGATTTTGCGGGAGGAGGCAGATACGCAGTATTTT. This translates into CASGLILREEADTQYF.

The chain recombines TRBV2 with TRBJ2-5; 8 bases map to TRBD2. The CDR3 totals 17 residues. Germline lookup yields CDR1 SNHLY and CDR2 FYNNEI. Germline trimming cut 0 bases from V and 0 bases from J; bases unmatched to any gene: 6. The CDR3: CASSEALRGGNQETQYF. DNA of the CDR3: TGTGCCAGCAGTGAAGCGCTTCGGGGGGGGAACCAAGAGACCCAGTACTTC.

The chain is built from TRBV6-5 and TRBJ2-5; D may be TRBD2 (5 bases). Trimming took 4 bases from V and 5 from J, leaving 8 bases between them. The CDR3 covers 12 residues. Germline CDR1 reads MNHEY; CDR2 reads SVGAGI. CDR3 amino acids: CASSSPSETQYF. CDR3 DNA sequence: TGTGCCAGCAGTTCCCCTAGCGAGACCCAGTACTTC.

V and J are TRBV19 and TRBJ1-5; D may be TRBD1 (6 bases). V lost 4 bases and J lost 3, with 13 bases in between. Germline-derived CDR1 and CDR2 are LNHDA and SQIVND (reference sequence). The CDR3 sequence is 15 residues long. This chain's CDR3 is CASSTLQGHNQPQHF. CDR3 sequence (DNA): TGTGCCAGTAGTACCCTACAGGGACACAATCAGCCCCAGCATTTT.

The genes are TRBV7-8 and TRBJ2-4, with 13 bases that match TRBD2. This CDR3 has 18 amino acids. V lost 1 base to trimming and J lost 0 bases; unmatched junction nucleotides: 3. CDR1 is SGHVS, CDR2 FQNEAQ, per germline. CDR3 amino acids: CASSLELAGGLAKNIQYF. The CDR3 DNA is TGTGCCAGCAGCTTAGAACTAGCGGGAGGGTTAGCCAAAAACATTCAGTACTTC.

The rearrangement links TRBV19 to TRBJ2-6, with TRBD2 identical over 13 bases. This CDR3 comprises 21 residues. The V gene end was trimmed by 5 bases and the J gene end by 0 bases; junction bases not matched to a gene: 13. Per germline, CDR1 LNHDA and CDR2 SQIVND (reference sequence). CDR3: CASSLAGLAGPLSSGANVLTF. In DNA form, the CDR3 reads TGTGCCAGTAGTCTCGCGGGACTAGCGGGGCCATTAAGCTCTGGGGCCAACGTCCTGACTTTC. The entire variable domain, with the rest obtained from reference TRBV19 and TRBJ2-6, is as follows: DGGITQSPKYLFRKEGQNVTLSCEQNLNHDAMYWYRQDPGQGLRLIYYSQIVNDFQKGDIAEGYSVSREKKESFPLTVTSAQKNPTAFYLCASSLAGLAGPLSSGANVLTFGAGSRLTVL.

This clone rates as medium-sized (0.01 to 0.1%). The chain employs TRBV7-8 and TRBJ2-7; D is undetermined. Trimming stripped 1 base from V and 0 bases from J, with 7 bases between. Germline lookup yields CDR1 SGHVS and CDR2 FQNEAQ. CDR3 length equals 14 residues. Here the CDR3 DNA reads TGTGCCAGCAGCTTAGGCCCGAGCTCCTACGAGCAGTACTTC. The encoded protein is CASSLGPSSYEQYF.

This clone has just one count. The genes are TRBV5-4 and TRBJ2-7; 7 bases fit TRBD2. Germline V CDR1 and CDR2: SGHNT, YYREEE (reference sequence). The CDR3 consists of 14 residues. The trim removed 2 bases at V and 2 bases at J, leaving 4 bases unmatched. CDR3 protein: CASSFRTRAYEQYF. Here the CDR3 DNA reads TGTGCCAGCAGCTTTAGGACTAGAGCCTACGAGCAGTACTTC. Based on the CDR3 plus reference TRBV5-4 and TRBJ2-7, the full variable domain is ETGVTQSPTHLIKTRGQQVTLRCSSQSGHNTVSWYQQALGQGPQFIFQYYREEENGRGNFPPRFSGLQFPNYSSELNVNALELDDSALYLCASSFRTRAYEQYFGPGTRLTVT.

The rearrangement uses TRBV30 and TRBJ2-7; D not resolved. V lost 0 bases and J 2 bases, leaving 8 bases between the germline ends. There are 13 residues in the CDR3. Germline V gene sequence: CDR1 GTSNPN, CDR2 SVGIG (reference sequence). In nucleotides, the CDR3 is TGTGCCTGGAGTGTAGATTCAGCCTACGAGCAGTACTTC. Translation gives CAWSVDSAYEQYF.

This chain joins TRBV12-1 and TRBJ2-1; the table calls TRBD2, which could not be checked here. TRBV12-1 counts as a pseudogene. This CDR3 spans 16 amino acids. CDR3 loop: CASSLRQRGGNNEQFF. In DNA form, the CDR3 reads TGTGCCAGCAGCTTGAGACAACGGGGAGGAAACAATGAGCAGTTCTTC.

The CDR3 loop is CASSESTGGYQPQHF. In DNA, the CDR3 is TGTGCCAGCAGTGAATCTACAGGGGGCTATCAGCCCCAGCATTTT. The genes are TRBV25-1 and TRBJ1-5; 9 bases fit TRBD1. CDR1 and CDR2 (germline): MGHDK, SYGVNS. The ends lost 1 base at V and 5 bases at J; junction bases unmatched: 3. The CDR3 has 15 residues.

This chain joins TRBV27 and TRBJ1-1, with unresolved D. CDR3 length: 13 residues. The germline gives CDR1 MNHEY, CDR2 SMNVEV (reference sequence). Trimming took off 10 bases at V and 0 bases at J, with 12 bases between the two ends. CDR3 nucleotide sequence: TGTGCCAACAAAGAGAACATGAACACTGAAGCTTTCTTT. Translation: CANKENMNTEAFF.

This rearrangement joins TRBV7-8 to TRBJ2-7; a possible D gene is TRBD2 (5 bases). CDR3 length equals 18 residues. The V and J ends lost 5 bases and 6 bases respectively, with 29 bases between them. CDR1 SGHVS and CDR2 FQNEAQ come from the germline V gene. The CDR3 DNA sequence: TGTGCCAGCAGCCAAAGTGCTAGAAAAGGACTTATCTTGGGCGAGCAGTACGTC. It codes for CASSQSARKGLILGEQYV.

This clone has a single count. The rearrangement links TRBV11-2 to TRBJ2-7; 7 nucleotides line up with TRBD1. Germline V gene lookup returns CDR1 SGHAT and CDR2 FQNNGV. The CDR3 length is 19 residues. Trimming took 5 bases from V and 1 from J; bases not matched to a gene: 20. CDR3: CASSRGYPRTGETSYEQYV. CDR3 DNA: TGTGCCAGCAGCCGAGGGTATCCTCGGACAGGCGAAACTTCCTACGAGCAGTACGTC.

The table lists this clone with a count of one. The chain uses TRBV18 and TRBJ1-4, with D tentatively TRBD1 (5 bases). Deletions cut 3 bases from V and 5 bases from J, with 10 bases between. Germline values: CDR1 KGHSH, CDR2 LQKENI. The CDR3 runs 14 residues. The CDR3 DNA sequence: TGTGCCAGCTCACCTGGGGGGATCAATGAAAAACTGTTTTTT. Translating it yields CASSPGGINEKLFF.